Listed below are T cell receptor beta chains from one sample, sequenced in a study of T cells after yellow fever vaccination. TCRdb re-derived calls from the 5' RACE reads in MiXCR, one entry per CDR3 protein. The top ten hold about 20% of the sample, which has 310,000 or so distinct CDR3 sequences, around 3.9% seen once. The sequenced sample was PBMCs, obtained on the day of the yellow fever booster vaccination. The source of these receptors is a man between 18 and 29 years old who received the YFV17D yellow fever vaccine. Both conserved end residues are part of each CDR3. The D gene is left open where the match is weak. The size field is filled for only some rows; it gives once, few, many or a size class.

clone size	V gene	D gene	J gene	CDR3 protein	CDR3 DNA
NA	TRBV6-2/TRBV6-3	NA	TRBJ2-3	CASRRTSRGDTQYF	TGTGCCAGCAGACGGACCTCTAGGGGGGATACGCAGTATTTT
many	TRBV6-6	NA	TRBJ2-7	CASSYSVDHYEQYF	TGTGCCAGCAGTTACTCCGTAGACCACTACGAGCAGTACTTC
many	TRBV12-3/TRBV12-4	TRBD2	TRBJ2-1	CASSNHGGEQFF	TGTGCCAGCAGCAACCACGGGGGGGAGCAGTTCTTC
many	TRBV6-5	NA	TRBJ1-2	CASSPDTNGYTF	TGTGCCAGCAGTCCGGACACGAATGGCTACACCTTC
few	TRBV6-1	NA	TRBJ2-7	CASSGGSRVRYEQYF	TGTGCCAGCAGTGGTGGCAGCAGGGTCCGCTACGAGCAGTACTTC
few	TRBV12-3/TRBV12-4	TRBD1	TRBJ2-2	CASSLSTGFTGELFF	TGTGCCAGCAGTTTATCGACAGGGTTCACCGGGGAGCTGTTTTTT
many	TRBV7-2	TRBD1	TRBJ1-6	CASSLGQGYSPLHF	TGTGCCAGCAGCTTGGGACAGGGTTATTCACCCCTCCACTTT
few	TRBV20-1	TRBD2	TRBJ2-3	CSARSGLAGDGTDTQYF	TGCAGTGCTAGGTCGGGGCTAGCGGGGGACGGGACGGATACGCAGTATTTT
many	TRBV2	NA	TRBJ2-7	CASRDRLDGVHEQYF	TGTGCCAGCAGGGACCGGTTGGACGGTGTCCACGAGCAGTACTTC
many	TRBV7-2	NA	TRBJ2-3	CASSLGGRTYF	TGTGCCAGCAGCTTAGGGGGGAGGACTTATTTT
few	TRBV5-1	NA	TRBJ1-3	CASSLTTAGNTIYF	TGCGCCAGCAGCTTAACGACGGCCGGAAACACCATATATTTT
NA	TRBV6-5	NA	TRBJ1-4	CASSYRNNEKLFF	TGTGCCAGCAGTTACCGGAACAATGAAAAACTGTTTTTT
many	TRBV5-1	NA	TRBJ1-4	CASSSGTSTNEKLFF	TGCGCCAGCAGCTCCGGGACGTCAACTAATGAAAAACTGTTTTTT
NA	TRBV12-3/TRBV12-4	TRBD1	TRBJ1-5	CASRYRGANQPQHF	TGTGCCAGCAGGTACAGGGGTGCCAATCAGCCCCAGCATTTT
NA	TRBV6-5	TRBD1	TRBJ2-4	CASSYANPGQAWDIQYF	TGTGCCAGCAGTTACGCTAATCCGGGACAGGCTTGGGACATTCAGTACTTC
many	TRBV20-1	TRBD2	TRBJ2-1	CSVMRLAGGNYNEQFF	TGCAGTGTTATGCGGCTAGCGGGGGGCAACTACAATGAGCAGTTCTTC
many	TRBV12-3/TRBV12-4	NA	TRBJ1-2	CASSFQGMGSGGYTF	TGTGCCAGCAGTTTTCAGGGAATGGGTTCGGGGGGCTACACCTTC
NA	TRBV27	NA	TRBJ1-2	CASSTGHQNYGYTF	TGTGCCAGCAGTACGGGACACCAAAACTATGGCTACACCTTC
NA	TRBV5-1	TRBD1	TRBJ1-1	CASSADRGTEAFF	TGCGCCAGCAGCGCCGACAGGGGCACTGAAGCTTTCTTT
many	TRBV7-9	NA	TRBJ1-1	CASSPGTPEAFF	TGTGCCAGCAGCCCTGGGACACCAGAAGCTTTCTTT
NA	TRBV10-2	TRBD1	TRBJ1-5	CASSDVQGGGEPQHF	TGCGCCAGCAGTGACGTCCAGGGGGGAGGGGAGCCCCAGCATTTT
many	TRBV6-2/TRBV6-3	NA	TRBJ2-5	CASSTDGQETQYF	TGTGCCAGCAGTACCGACGGGCAAGAGACCCAGTACTTC
many	TRBV2	TRBD2	TRBJ2-1	CASSEISGGDNEQFF	TGTGCCAGCAGTGAAATCAGCGGGGGAGACAATGAGCAGTTCTTC
few	TRBV12-3/TRBV12-4	NA	TRBJ1-5	CASSPSGPGGQPQHF	TGTGCCAGCAGTCCAAGTGGGCCTGGAGGTCAGCCCCAGCATTTT
many	TRBV18	TRBD2	TRBJ2-1	CASSRGERGGAVSSYNEQFF	TGTGCCAGCTCGCGGGGCGAGCGGGGGGGCGCGGTAAGCTCCTACAATGAGCAGTTCTTC
many	TRBV27	TRBD2	TRBJ2-1	CASSLQSPGLAGGLDEQFF	TGTGCCAGCAGTTTACAAAGCCCGGGACTAGCGGGGGGTCTCGATGAGCAGTTCTTC
NA	TRBV5-5	TRBD2	TRBJ2-5	CASSAPGLAGVPYF	TGTGCCAGCAGCGCCCCGGGACTAGCGGGGGTCCCTTACTTC
NA	TRBV9	NA	TRBJ2-3	CASSVGRDTQYF	TGTGCCAGCAGCGTTGGACGGGATACGCAGTATTTT
many	TRBV7-6	NA	TRBJ2-5	CASSLTGGRGKETQYF	TGTGCCAGCAGCTTAACGGGGGGCCGAGGGAAAGAGACCCAGTACTTC
many	TRBV15	NA	TRBJ2-4	CATSSAGETNIQYF	TGTGCCACCAGCTCCGCCGGGGAAACGAACATTCAGTACTTC
many	TRBV24-1	NA	TRBJ1-1	CATNSGAGHAFF	TGTGCCACCAATTCAGGAGCGGGACATGCTTTCTTT
few	TRBV2	TRBD2	TRBJ2-5	CATKRGEKETQYF	TGTGCCACCAAGCGGGGGGAAAAAGAGACCCAGTACTTC
many	TRBV5-5	NA	TRBJ2-1	CASSLVEGNEQFF	TGTGCCAGCAGCTTGGTGGAAGGAAATGAGCAGTTCTTC
NA	TRBV7-9	NA	TRBJ1-6	CASSLDPGPLHF	TGTGCCAGCAGCTTAGACCCGGGCCCTCTCCACTTT
NA	TRBV19	NA	TRBJ1-1	CASSNRRGSTEAFF	TGTGCCAGTAGTAATAGACGAGGGAGCACTGAAGCTTTCTTT
many	TRBV12-3/TRBV12-4	NA	TRBJ1-1	CASTKGRHLNTEAFF	TGTGCCAGCACCAAGGGCCGGCATCTGAACACTGAAGCTTTCTTT
NA	TRBV20-1	NA	TRBJ2-5	CSADNDPETAAGETQYF	TGCAGTGCTGACAACGACCCAGAGACAGCCGCGGGGGAGACCCAGTACTTC
many	TRBV15	NA	TRBJ1-2	CATSRDVQAGGYTF	TGTGCCACCAGCAGAGATGTCCAGGCAGGAGGCTACACCTTC
many	TRBV5-6	TRBD1	TRBJ1-6	CASSGRLGQLNSPLHF	TGTGCCAGCAGCGGGCGCCTGGGACAGCTTAATTCACCCCTCCACTTT
few	TRBV15	NA	TRBJ1-1	CATSRDDGEAFF	TGTGCCACCAGCAGAGATGATGGTGAAGCTTTCTTT
many	TRBV5-1	TRBD1	TRBJ1-1	CASSWTGETEAFF	TGCGCCAGCAGTTGGACAGGGGAAACTGAAGCTTTCTTT
NA	TRBV5-1	NA	TRBJ1-1	CASSFRGPRNTEAFF	TGCGCCAGCAGCTTCAGGGGCCCTAGGAACACTGAAGCTTTCTTT
medium-sized	TRBV4-1	NA	TRBJ1-1	CASSQREVTEAFF	TGCGCCAGCAGCCAACGGGAAGTTACTGAAGCTTTCTTT
NA	TRBV27	NA	TRBJ1-1	CASRRATEAFF	TGTGCCAGCCGGAGGGCCACTGAAGCTTTCTTT
few	TRBV5-1	NA	TRBJ1-5	CASSLDQGLNQPQHF	TGCGCCAGCAGCTTGGATCAGGGGTTAAATCAGCCCCAGCATTTT
NA	TRBV9	TRBD1	TRBJ1-1	CASSVGSPGGTEAFF	TGTGCCAGCAGCGTGGGGAGTCCAGGGGGGACTGAAGCTTTCTTT
many	TRBV4-3	TRBD2	TRBJ2-3	CASSQGTSGVSTDTQYF	TGCGCCAGCAGCCAAGGGACTAGCGGGGTTAGCACAGATACGCAGTATTTT
few	TRBV20-1	NA	TRBJ2-3	CSARDWVIDTQYF	TGCAGTGCTAGAGATTGGGTGATAGATACGCAGTATTTT
few	TRBV18	NA	TRBJ1-1	CASSPVNPNGEAFF	TGTGCCAGCTCACCGGTTAACCCGAACGGGGAAGCTTTCTTT
NA	TRBV4-3	NA	TRBJ1-2	CASKDSFYGYTF	TGCGCCAGCAAGGACAGCTTCTATGGCTACACCTTC
many	TRBV7-8	NA	TRBJ2-3	CASSDPLAGTDTQYF	TGTGCCAGCAGCGACCCGCTAGCCGGCACAGATACGCAGTATTTT